The 23 T cell receptor beta chains presented below share a single source sample, sequenced in a study of blood T cell repertoires in COVID-19. Some clones are missing from TCRdb's copy, which holds only in-frame ones; the method was immunoSEQ multiplex PCR. The table includes about 330,000 clones, around nine tenths detected once. The sequenced material came from PBMCs or T cells enriched from blood (not recorded which). These receptors all come from a man aged 25-40 years who had recovered from COVID-19.

The CDR3 sequence is CATSDADRIGYTF. The DNA of the CDR3 is TGTGCCACCAGTGACGCGGACAGGATTGGCTACACCTTC. The rearrangement links TRBV24-1 to TRBJ1-2; TRBD1 matches 7 bases. With 4 bases clipped from V and 7 bases from J, the junction kept 5 bases outside the gene matches. Germline V gene data show CDR1 as KGHDR and CDR2 as SFDVKD. This CDR3 has 13 residues.

The chain combines TRBV18 with TRBJ2-3; tentative D call: TRBD1 (6 bases). Germline V CDR1 and CDR2: KGHSH, LQKENI. V lost 5 bases to trimming and J lost 2 bases, with 11 bases between them. The CDR3 spans 14 residues. CDR3 in amino acids: CASSSGQPTDTQYF. In DNA, the CDR3 is TGTGCCAGCTCATCAGGACAGCCCACAGATACGCAGTATTTT.

The rearrangement links TRBV7-8 to TRBJ2-3, with D unclear. The length of the CDR3 is 14 residues. With 2 bases removed from V and 4 bases from J, the gap between germline ends came to 10 bases. Germline V gene data show CDR1 as SGHVS and CDR2 as FQNEAQ. CDR3 coding DNA: TGTGCCAGCAGCTTAAGCGCCGGTCCAGATACGCAGTATTTT. Amino acids: CASSLSAGPDTQYF.

The V call is TRBV11-2, the J call TRBJ1-5; no clear D. Per the germline V gene, CDR1 is SGHAT and CDR2 is FQNNGV. The ends were cut back, 6 bases at V and 2 bases at J, with 11 bases in the middle. The CDR3 loop spans 14 amino acids. This CDR3 reads CASRSGVGNQPQHF. CDR3 nucleotide sequence: TGTGCCAGCAGATCCGGTGTGGGCAATCAGCCCCAGCATTTT.

The chain uses TRBV10-3 and TRBJ2-7; D is unresolved. There are 13 residues in the CDR3. Germline-derived CDR1 and CDR2 are ENHRY and SYGVKD. The V gene lost 3 bases and the J gene lost 0 bases, with 6 bases spanning the gap. CDR3 nucleotides: TGTGCCATCAGTGACAGATCCTCCTACGAGCAGTACTTC. Its protein product is CAISDRSSYEQYF.

The V call is TRBV27, the J call TRBJ2-7, with 7 bases lining up with TRBD1. Germline V CDR1 and CDR2: MNHEY, SMNVEV (reference sequence). This CDR3 is built from 16 residues. The junction had 15 bases not matched to a gene; V was cut back by 10 bases and J by 0 bases. The CDR3 loop reads CATAKEGPGGSYEQYF. CDR3 nucleotide sequence: TGTGCCACCGCTAAAGAGGGCCCAGGGGGCTCCTACGAGCAGTACTTC.

This chain uses TRBV5-1 with TRBJ1-2; D uncertain. The germline V and J ends were trimmed by 4 bases and 7 bases, with 17 bases remaining between them. This CDR3 has 14 amino acids. Germline-derived CDR1 and CDR2 are SGHRS and YFSETQ. The CDR3 loop is CASSAPGMLGGYTF. CDR3 bases: TGCGCCAGCAGCGCACCCGGGATGCTCGGTGGCTACACCTTC.

As DNA, the CDR3 is TGTGCCAGCAGTTTCCCCGGGACAGGGGAGGGGGAGACCCAGTACTTC. Translation gives CASSFPGTGEGETQYF. The chain joins TRBV28 to TRBJ2-5; TRBD1 aligns across 10 bases. The V segment lost 3 bases and the J segment 5 bases; nucleotides outside the gene matches: 9. CDR1 is MDHEN, CDR2 SYDVKM, per germline. The CDR3 is 16 amino acids.

The chain links TRBV27 to TRBJ2-7; TRBD2 aligns across 7 bases. V was clipped by 2 bases and J by 2 bases; unmatched bases: 3. Looked up from germline, CDR1 is MNHEY and CDR2 is SMNVEV (reference sequence). This CDR3 is 14 amino acids long. The CDR3 reads CASSLIGGTYEQYF. DNA of the CDR3: TGTGCCAGCAGTTTAATCGGGGGGACCTACGAGCAGTACTTC.

There are a few counts of this clone. The chain recombines TRBV3-1 (or the pseudogene TRBV3-2) with TRBJ1-1; D may be TRBD1 (5 bases). Trimming removed 0 bases at V and 1 base at J, with 12 bases between. Germline CDR1 LGHDT, CDR2 YNNKEL (reference sequence). CDR3 length: 16 residues. The CDR3 region is CASSQEGRGGNTEAFF. The CDR3 nucleotides read TGTGCCAGCAGCCAAGAAGGACGGGGGGGGAACACTGAAGCTTTCTTT.

The gene calls are TRBV7-2 and TRBJ1-3; no clear D gene. CDR1 is SGHTA, CDR2 FQGNSA, per germline. Trimming took off 3 bases at V and 4 bases at J, with 10 bases between the two ends. The CDR3 runs to 14 residues. The CDR3, as DNA: TGTGCCAGCAGCTTCAGCGCGACGGGAAACACCATATATTTT. It translates to CASSFSATGNTIYF.

The CDR3 nucleotides are TGTGCCAGCAGCTCCACCTCAGGCATCTCCTATAATTCACCCCTCCACTTT. Encoded protein: CASSSTSGISYNSPLHF. This chain joins TRBV11-2 and TRBJ1-6, with no clear D. This CDR3 has 17 amino acids. V was cut by 4 bases and J by 0 bases, with 13 bases left in between. Germline V CDR1 and CDR2: SGHAT, FQNNGV. The full variable domain, its missing parts supplied by reference TRBV11-2 and TRBJ1-6, is EAGVAQSPRYKIIEKRQSVAFWCNPISGHATLYWYQQILGQGPKLLIQFQNNGVVDDSQLPKDRFSAERLKGVDSTLKIQPAKLEDSAVYLCASSSTSGISYNSPLHFGNGTRLTVT.

The J gene is TRBJ1-4, the V gene TRBV4-2; no reliable D call. Trimming left V 0 bases short and J 0 bases short, with 8 bases between. The CDR3 contains 16 residues. Germline lookup yields CDR1 LGHNA and CDR2 YNFKEQ. CDR3 loop: CASSQDRAATNEKLFF. The CDR3 DNA reads as TGTGCCAGCAGCCAAGATCGAGCTGCAACTAATGAAAAACTGTTTTTT.

In its sample, this clone was seen a few times. The V gene is TRBV12-3 or TRBV12-4, the J gene TRBJ1-6, with no clear D. V was shortened by 6 bases and J by 9 bases, with 9 bases between the two germline ends. This CDR3 has 12 residues. The CDR3 here is CASRSGSSPLHF. As DNA, the CDR3 is TGTGCCAGCAGAAGCGGCAGTTCACCCCTCCACTTT.

The chain combines TRBV19 with TRBJ2-7; 7 nucleotides align to TRBD1. The V and J ends lost 1 base and 0 bases, in that order; junction bases with no gene match: 3. CDR3 length: 15 residues. Germline loops: CDR1 LNHDA, CDR2 SQIVND (reference sequence). The CDR3 region is CASSIGQGASYEQYF. CDR3 nucleotides: TGTGCCAGTAGTATAGGACAGGGCGCCTCCTACGAGCAGTACTTC.

The chain joins TRBV12-3 or TRBV12-4 to TRBJ1-2, with unresolved D. V lost 4 bases to trimming and J lost 7 bases, with 7 bases between them. CDR3 size: 11 residues. The chain's CDR3 is CASSYNGGYTF. In nucleotides, the CDR3 is TGTGCCAGCAGTTACAATGGTGGCTACACCTTC.

The chain couples TRBV2 to TRBJ2-7, with D possibly matching TRBD2 (7 bases). CDR1 and CDR2 from the germline V gene are SNHLY and FYNNEI. Between the trimmed V and J ends, which lost 6 bases and 7 bases, there was a span of 16 bases. The CDR3 extends over 13 amino acids. CDR3 sequence (DNA): TGTGCCAGCAGGACGGCGGGGGCTGGAGAGCAGTACTTC. Protein sequence: CASRTAGAGEQYF.

The rearrangement uses TRBV6-5 and TRBJ1-2; D may be TRBD1 (6 bases). The germline CDR1 and CDR2 sequences are MNHEY and SVGAGI. V shed 4 bases and J shed 8 bases, with 11 bases lying between them. The CDR3 loop spans 12 amino acids. CDR3 sequence (DNA): TGTGCCAGCAGTTCGGACAGTCGGGGCTACACCTTC. Amino acid sequence: CASSSDSRGYTF.

The genes are TRBV21-1 and TRBJ1-5; the DNA was not compared with TRBD1, the D call given in the table. TRBV21-1 is a listed pseudogene. This CDR3 is built from 17 residues. CDR3 coding DNA: TGTGCCAGCAGCGCTAACAGGGGGCGGGTAAGAAATCAGCCCCAGCATTTT. Residues: CASSANRGRVRNQPQHF.

V is TRBV7-9 and J is TRBJ2-5, with D maybe TRBD2 (5 bases). Germline CDR1 is SEHNR and CDR2 is FQNEAQ (reference sequence). The CDR3 length is 14 residues. V dropped 5 bases and J dropped 2 bases, with 12 bases sitting between them. For the CDR3, the DNA is TGTGCCAGCAGCCTAGGGCGGGCACAAGAGACCCAGTACTTC. Translating it yields CASSLGRAQETQYF.

This sequence joins TRBV3-1 (or the pseudogene TRBV3-2) and TRBJ2-5, with a possible D match to TRBD2 (7 bases). The CDR3 consists of 15 residues. Trimming cost V 4 bases and J 5 bases, with 17 bases left between them. The germline CDR1 and CDR2 sequences are LGHDT and YNNKEL (reference sequence). The CDR3 DNA is TGTGCCAGCAGCCCACAAGGGGGACTACGGGAGACCCAGTACTTC. Its protein product is CASSPQGGLRETQYF.

This clone appeared a single time. This rearrangement joins TRBV4-1 to TRBJ1-2; D is ambiguous. V was shortened by 2 bases and J by 5 bases, with 27 bases between the two germline ends. Germline lookup yields CDR1 MGHRA and CDR2 YSYEKL. The CDR3 loop spans 19 amino acids. CDR3 DNA sequence: TGCGCCAGCAGCCAATTGGCGAAACGGGAGGCGCTCGAGTTATATGGCTACACCTTC. This sequence encodes CASSQLAKREALELYGYTF.

This chain links TRBV19 with TRBJ1-5; TRBD1 might be the D (5 bases). The germline gives CDR1 LNHDA, CDR2 SQIVND (reference sequence). The CDR3 has 13 amino acids. Trimming cost V 5 bases and J 2 bases, with 7 bases left between them. The CDR3 loop reads CASSQGGNQPQHF. The CDR3 DNA reads as TGTGCCAGTAGTCAAGGGGGCAATCAGCCCCAGCATTTT.